The T cell receptor (beta chain) under discussion was sequenced for a study of cytomegalovirus exposure and HLA in healthy donors. Use of 60 Vbeta and 13 Jbeta primers characterized the PCR. Profiled with immunoSEQ multiplex PCR; TCRdb holds only in-frame clones, not every one. The sample contains roughly 130,000 clones, roughly 80% of which appear only once. Study-wide results and caveats: Sequence variants that were highly shared formed a cluster that was likely a sequencing artifact. An analysis done earlier found most TCR beta V segments productive about 87% or about 30% of the time. Altogether, some 160 TCR beta chains were recorded as cytomegalovirus-associated. Accurate HLA-A and HLA-B prediction from TCR beta sequences was reported for most subjects.

Concerning this clone itself: Its antigen remains unknown.

Specimen: PBMCs. The source of this sequence is a man between 25 and 39 years old in good health and CMV-seronegative.

CDR3 residues: CAISELEGGRGNYGYTF. In DNA, the CDR3 is TGTGCCATCAGTGAGTTGGAAGGCGGCAGGGGAAACTATGGCTACACCTTC. The rearrangement links TRBV10-3 to TRBJ1-2; a possible D gene is TRBD1 (6 bases). This CDR3 region has 17 residues. Trimming shortened V by 1 base and J by 2 bases, and 17 bases separated the two germline ends. Germline values: CDR1 ENHRY, CDR2 SYGVKD.